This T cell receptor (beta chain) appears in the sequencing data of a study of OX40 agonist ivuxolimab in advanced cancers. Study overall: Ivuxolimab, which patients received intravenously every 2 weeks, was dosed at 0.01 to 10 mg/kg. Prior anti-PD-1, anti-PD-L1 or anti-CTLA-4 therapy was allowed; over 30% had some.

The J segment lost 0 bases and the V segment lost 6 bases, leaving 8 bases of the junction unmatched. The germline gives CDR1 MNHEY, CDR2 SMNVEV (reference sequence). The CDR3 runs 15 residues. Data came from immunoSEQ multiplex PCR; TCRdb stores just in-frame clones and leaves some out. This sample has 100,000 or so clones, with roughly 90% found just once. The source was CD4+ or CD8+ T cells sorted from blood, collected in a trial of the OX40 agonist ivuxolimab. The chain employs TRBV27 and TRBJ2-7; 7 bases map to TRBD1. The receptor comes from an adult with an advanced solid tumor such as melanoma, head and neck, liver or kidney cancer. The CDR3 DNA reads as TGTGCCAGCAGCCCTGGGACAGCGAGCTCCTACGAGCAGTACTTC. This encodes CASSPGTASSYEQYF.